The 8 T cell receptor beta chains listed next were all sequenced from one sample in a study of cytomegalovirus exposure and HLA in healthy donors (dated by TCRdb to about 2017). Library preparation used the immunoSEQ multiplex PCR assay. For the multiplex PCR, a mixture combining 60 forward primers for TCR Vbeta segments and 13 reverse primers for TCR Jbeta segments was used. The source is immuneACCESS, and TCRdb retained only in-frame sequences with V and J called. Part of the clones is not carried over; for the studies checked, unresolved V genes explain less than half of this, and the remainder is unexplained. This sample gives under 250,000 clones in total; around 83% of them show up just once. Roughly 2.5% of the sample is in the top ten clones. The material sequenced was PBMCs. These receptors were collected from a woman aged 40 to 50 in good health and CMV-seronegative.

The chain employs TRBV5-8 and TRBJ1-5; TRBD1 agrees at 9 bases. This CDR3 has 15 residues. With V trimmed by 4 bases and J by 3 bases, 5 bases remained unmatched. Germline V gene lookup returns CDR1 SGHTS and CDR2 YDEGEE. The CDR3 protein is CASSPGTGPNQPQHF. CDR3 sequence (DNA): TGTGCCAGCAGCCCAGGGACAGGGCCCAATCAGCCCCAGCATTTT.

The rearrangement joins TRBV7-9 to TRBJ1-1, with TRBD1 matching over 10 bases. Germline V gene sequence: CDR1 SEHNR, CDR2 FQNEAQ (reference sequence). CDR3 length: 16 residues. Losses at the gene ends were 2 bases for V and 0 bases for J; bases not matched to a gene: 3. Written as DNA, the CDR3 is TGTGCCAGCAGCTTACGACAGGGGGCGCTGAACACTGAAGCTTTCTTT. Translating it yields CASSLRQGALNTEAFF.

This rearrangement joins TRBV28 to TRBJ2-7; 9 positions match TRBD2. J gave up 3 bases and V 5 bases, and 11 bases lay outside the gene matches. The CDR3 sequence is 16 residues long. Germline assignment: CDR1 MDHEN and CDR2 SYDVKM. CDR3 in amino acids: CASSPPLSGSLYEQYF. CDR3 nucleotides: TGTGCCAGCAGTCCCCCACTTAGCGGGAGTCTCTACGAGCAGTACTTC.

The chain combines TRBV9 with TRBJ2-7, with a tentative D call TRBD1 (6 bases). Germline lookup yields CDR1 SGDLS and CDR2 YYNGEE. Trimming shortened V by 3 bases and J by 3 bases, and 10 bases separated the two germline ends. CDR3 size: 13 residues. CDR3: CASSASGDYEQYF. The CDR3 coding sequence is TGTGCCAGCAGCGCTTCAGGGGACTACGAGCAGTACTTC.

This clone was observed once. The V and J genes are TRBV6-5 and TRBJ2-3; D remains ambiguous. In germline, CDR1 is MNHEY, CDR2 SVGAGI. V was clipped by 0 bases and J by 2 bases, with 9 bases between them. This CDR3 spans 15 amino acids. As DNA, the CDR3 is TGTGCCAGCAGTTACTCGCCAGGTTACACAGATACGCAGTATTTT. Its protein product is CASSYSPGYTDTQYF.

The chain has TRBV5-1 and TRBJ2-3; 9 bases agree with TRBD2. Germline V gene sequence: CDR1 SGHRS, CDR2 YFSETQ. The V and J ends lost 2 bases and 2 bases, in that order; junction bases with no gene match: 6. This CDR3 is built from 16 residues. CDR3 loop: CASSLSSGRLTDTQYF. For the CDR3, the DNA is TGCGCCAGCAGCTTATCGAGCGGGAGGCTCACAGATACGCAGTATTTT.

V gene TRBV28 combines with J gene TRBJ1-1, with D possibly being TRBD1 (6 bases). Per the germline V gene, CDR1 is MDHEN and CDR2 is SYDVKM. This CDR3 is built from 14 residues. Trimming removed 8 bases at V and 1 base at J, with 14 bases between. The CDR3 DNA reads TGTGCCAGCTACCAGGGGCAGGGGAACACTGAAGCTTTCTTT. It codes for CASYQGQGNTEAFF.

The rearrangement joins TRBV6-1 to TRBJ1-1; D is perhaps TRBD1 (6 bases). Germline-derived CDR1 and CDR2 are MNHNS and SASEGT. V was trimmed by 7 bases and J by 5 bases, leaving 14 bases between them. This CDR3 region has 13 residues. The CDR3 reads CASNPQGWTEAFF. CDR3 in DNA: TGTGCCAGCAACCCACAGGGTTGGACTGAAGCTTTCTTT.